Below, 2 T cell receptor beta chains from the same sample are listed, as sequenced in a study of cytomegalovirus exposure and HLA in healthy donors. PCR primers comprised 60 Vbeta and 13 Jbeta primers. This table comes from immunoSEQ multiplex PCR, and its TCRdb copy is limited to in-frame clones, with some not included. The profile shows roughly 120,000 clones, under 85% of them singletons. Source material: PBMCs. The receptors stem from a woman aged 18 to 35 in good health and CMV-seronegative.

The chain joins TRBV28 to TRBJ2-7, with 7 bases identical to TRBD2. The CDR3 has 15 amino acids. Germline lookup yields CDR1 MDHEN and CDR2 SYDVKM. With V trimmed by 3 bases and J by 7 bases, 12 bases remained unmatched. The CDR3 region is CASSFPGLAVDEQYF. CDR3 sequence (DNA): TGTGCCAGCAGTTTCCCCGGGCTAGCGGTCGATGAGCAGTACTTC.

This clone was seen more than once but under ten times. The chain combines TRBV10-3 with TRBJ1-2; weak D call: TRBD1 (6 bases). CDR3 length: 19 amino acids. V dropped 0 bases and J dropped 0 bases, with 20 bases sitting between them. CDR1 and CDR2 (germline): ENHRY, SYGVKD. CDR3 sequence (DNA): TGTGCCATCAGTGAGTCGACTCTGGGTGCACAGGGTGCTAACTATGGCTACACCTTC. This codes for CAISESTLGAQGANYGYTF.